This is a list of T cell receptor beta chains from one sample in a study of CD8+ T cells in alopecia areata. The table came from immunoSEQ multiplex PCR; TCRdb's copy has only in-frame clones and leaves some out. This sample carries 150,000 to 190,000 clones, 40% to 65% of them seen once, and the ten largest clones take roughly a fifth. The sequenced sample was CD8+ T cells sorted from blood, obtained at week 0. These receptors were collected from a human donor with alopecia areata. Both conserved end residues are part of each CDR3. D genes are given only for firm matches. Clone size is given for some rows only: seen once, a few or many times, or a class if the clone is expanded.

V	J	length	size	D	CDR3	DNA
TRBV7-2	TRBJ2-3	16	-	-	CASSPVSGRGTDTQYF	TGTGCCAGCAGCCCAGTGTCGGGGAGGGGGACAGATACGCAGTATTTT
TRBV19	TRBJ1-2	15	few	TRBD1	CASSTSGGGGNGYTF	TGTGCCAGTAGTACCTCCGGAGGAGGGGGCAATGGCTACACCTTC
TRBV27	TRBJ2-1	11	-	-	CASTQGNEQFF	TGTGCCAGCACCCAAGGCAATGAGCAGTTCTTC
TRBV9	TRBJ1-1	14	-	-	CASSVDQGFPEAFF	TGTGCCAGCAGCGTAGATCAGGGGTTCCCTGAAGCTTTCTTT
TRBV7-9	TRBJ2-3	14	-	TRBD1	CASDDRAITDTQYF	TGTGCCAGCGATGACAGGGCCATCACAGATACGCAGTATTTT
TRBV27	TRBJ1-5	13	few	-	CASSLYAGQPQHF	TGTGCCAGCAGTTTATACGCAGGTCAGCCCCAGCATTTT
TRBV30	TRBJ1-1	14	-	-	CAWTPGLRNTEAFF	TGTGCCTGGACCCCGGGACTCCGGAACACTGAAGCTTTCTTT
TRBV7-2	TRBJ2-3	17	-	-	CASSLDRADTSTDTQYF	TGTGCCAGCAGCTTAGACCGGGCTGATACTAGCACAGATACGCAGTATTTT
TRBV9	TRBJ1-1	16	-	-	CASSVAGGDIRTEAFF	TGTGCCAGCAGCGTAGCAGGAGGGGACATCAGGACTGAAGCTTTCTTT
TRBV4-1	TRBJ1-1	18	-	-	CASHGGPGRFGQNTEAFF	TGCGCCAGCCATGGGGGACCCGGACGGTTCGGTCAGAACACTGAAGCTTTCTTT
TRBV9	TRBJ2-1	13	-	-	CASSGLDGSEQFF	TGTGCCAGCAGCGGACTAGATGGGAGTGAGCAGTTCTTC
TRBV6-4	TRBJ2-1	15	-	-	CASSEDGGRYNEQFF	TGTGCCAGCAGTGAGGACGGGGGCCGATACAATGAGCAGTTCTTC
TRBV7-6	TRBJ1-1	12	few	TRBD1	CASSSGQGEAFF	TGTGCCAGCAGCTCGGGACAGGGTGAAGCTTTCTTT
TRBV4-1	TRBJ2-1	12	few	-	CASSQGSNEQFF	TGCGCCAGCAGCCAAGGGAGTAATGAGCAGTTCTTC
TRBV7-8	TRBJ1-5	15	few	TRBD1	CASSLNRGFDQPQHF	TGTGCCAGCAGCTTAAACAGGGGTTTTGATCAGCCCCAGCATTTT
TRBV11-2	TRBJ1-1	12	-	-	CASTETNTEAFF	TGTGCCAGCACGGAGACGAACACTGAAGCTTTCTTT
TRBV7-2	TRBJ2-5	13	-	-	CASSSGGLETQYF	TGTGCCAGCAGCTCGGGGGGCTTAGAGACCCAGTACTTC
TRBV12-5	TRBJ1-5	15	few	-	CASGLGDPSNQPQHF	TGTGCTAGTGGTTTGGGAGATCCTAGCAATCAGCCCCAGCATTTT
TRBV9	TRBJ2-7	15	few	TRBD1	CASSVGQESSYEQYF	TGTGCCAGCAGCGTCGGACAGGAGAGCTCCTACGAGCAGTACTTC
TRBV6-5	TRBJ1-6	15	few	TRBD1	CASSSTGQPNSPLHF	TGTGCCAGCAGTTCCACGGGACAGCCAAATTCACCCCTCCACTTT
TRBV13	TRBJ2-1	15	-	TRBD1	CASSFPGQGYNEQFF	TGTGCCAGCAGCTTTCCGGGACAGGGTTACAATGAGCAGTTCTTC
TRBV29-1	TRBJ2-2	13	-	-	CSVVGSGLGELFF	TGCAGCGTGGTCGGGAGCGGACTCGGGGAGCTGTTTTTT
TRBV7-3	TRBJ1-1	13	-	-	CASSLDLNTEAFF	TGTGCCAGCAGCTTAGACCTTAACACTGAAGCTTTCTTT
TRBV29-1	TRBJ2-7	15	few	-	CSVEDRGEADYEQYF	TGCAGCGTTGAAGATAGGGGAGAGGCGGACTACGAGCAGTACTTC
TRBV29-1	TRBJ2-7	13	-	-	CSVGPDGAYEQYF	TGCAGCGTTGGGCCCGACGGCGCCTACGAGCAGTACTTC
TRBV14	TRBJ2-1	12	-	-	CASSQDVNEQFF	TGTGCCAGCAGCCAAGATGTCAATGAGCAGTTCTTC
TRBV29-1	TRBJ2-1	13	-	-	CSVDIGYTNEQFF	TGCAGCGTTGACATTGGCTATACCAATGAGCAGTTCTTC
TRBV14	TRBJ2-3	16	few	TRBD2	CASSLRGGSYTDTQYF	TGTGCCAGCAGCCTGCGGGGGGGATCTTACACAGATACGCAGTATTTT
TRBV28	TRBJ1-1	17	-	TRBD1	CASSFSTGGDANTEAFF	TGTGCCAGCAGTTTCTCGACAGGGGGAGACGCGAACACTGAAGCTTTCTTT
TRBV29-1	TRBJ2-3	17	-	TRBD1	CSVDMEFGTGRLDTQYF	TGCAGCGTTGATATGGAGTTTGGGACAGGGAGGTTAGATACGCAGTATTTT
TRBV14	TRBJ1-2	13	few	-	CASSQFRRTGYTF	TGTGCCAGCAGCCAATTCCGGCGTACTGGCTACACCTTC
TRBV7-6	TRBJ2-5	16	-	-	CASSLYRQAEGETQYF	TGTGCCAGCAGCTTATACCGGCAGGCTGAGGGGGAGACCCAGTACTTC
TRBV30	TRBJ1-2	14	-	TRBD1	CACRRDRDFVGYTF	TGTGCCTGCCGACGGGACAGGGACTTCGTTGGCTACACCTTC
TRBV2	TRBJ1-2	11	-	-	CASSDAGEADF	TGTGCCAGCAGTGATGCAGGCGAGGCAGATTTC
TRBV13	TRBJ2-1	13	-	TRBD2	CASRSGLVSEQFF	TGTGCCAGCAGATCGGGACTAGTCAGTGAGCAGTTCTTC
TRBV7-2	TRBJ2-5	15	-	-	CASSFAGNNQETQYF	TGTGCCAGCAGCTTCGCAGGGAATAACCAAGAGACCCAGTACTTC
TRBV5-6	TRBJ2-7	14	-	-	CASSFGGGGYEQYF	TGTGCCAGCAGCTTCGGAGGAGGGGGTTACGAGCAGTACTTC
TRBV27	TRBJ1-4	15	-	-	CASSLSGGDYEKLFF	TGTGCCAGCAGTTTATCAGGGGGTGATTATGAAAAACTGTTTTTT
TRBV10-3	TRBJ2-3	15	-	TRBD2	CAISVSGVNTDTQYF	TGTGCCATCAGTGTTAGCGGGGTTAACACAGATACGCAGTATTTT
TRBV10-3	TRBJ2-2	12	few	-	CAIRDKTGELFF	TGTGCCATCAGGGACAAGACCGGGGAGCTGTTTTTT
TRBV9	TRBJ1-1	15	-	TRBD1	CASSPPTGVNTEAFF	TGTGCCAGCAGCCCCCCGACAGGGGTGAACACTGAAGCTTTCTTT
TRBV7-9	TRBJ2-1	15	once	TRBD1	CASSSGQARAYEQFF	TGTGCCAGCAGCTCGGGACAGGCACGCGCATATGAGCAGTTCTTC
TRBV9	TRBJ2-1	13	-	-	CASSVGSYNEQFF	TGTGCCAGCAGCGTGGGCAGCTACAATGAGCAGTTCTTC
TRBV28	TRBJ2-3	17	few	TRBD1	CASSLEGTETSTDTQYF	TGTGCCAGCAGTTTAGAAGGGACAGAGACTAGCACAGATACGCAGTATTTT
TRBV27	TRBJ1-1	13	-	-	CASSFGWDTEAFF	TGTGCCAGCAGTTTTGGGTGGGACACTGAAGCTTTCTTT
TRBV15	TRBJ1-1	16	-	TRBD1	CATSRDSSGFRGEAFF	TGCGCCACCAGCAGAGATTCCTCCGGTTTCAGGGGGGAGGCTTTCTTT
TRBV9	TRBJ2-7	14	-	-	CASSEPGDYYEQYF	TGTGCCAGCAGCGAACCAGGGGATTACTACGAGCAGTACTTC
TRBV6-5	TRBJ1-2	12	-	-	CASSPTTGGYTF	TGTGCCAGCAGTCCAACGACTGGTGGCTACACCTTC
TRBV9	TRBJ1-2	14	-	-	CASSPEEGRYGYTF	TGTGCCAGCAGCCCCGAGGAAGGTCGCTATGGCTACACCTTC
TRBV10-3	TRBJ2-1	13	-	TRBD1	CAVSGTGGNEQFF	TGTGCCGTCAGCGGGACAGGGGGCAATGAGCAGTTCTTC
TRBV29-1	TRBJ1-2	15	-	-	CSVEDEVQKDYGYTF	TGCAGCGTTGAAGATGAGGTTCAGAAGGACTATGGCTACACCTTC
TRBV7-9	TRBJ2-1	12	-	-	CASSPGGSEQFF	TGTGCCAGCAGCCCCGGCGGTAGTGAGCAGTTCTTC
TRBV29-1	TRBJ2-1	12	few	TRBD1	CSGQGAYNEQFF	TGCAGTGGACAGGGGGCCTACAATGAGCAGTTCTTC
TRBV4-3	TRBJ2-1	13	many	-	CASSQFLGNEQFF	TGCGCCAGCAGCCAATTTTTGGGGAATGAGCAGTTCTTC
TRBV30	TRBJ2-2	13	-	TRBD1	CAWGQANTGELFF	TGTGCCTGGGGACAGGCAAACACCGGGGAGCTGTTTTTT
TRBV7-6	TRBJ2-3	15	few	TRBD2	CASRAGTSVTDTQYF	TGTGCCAGCAGGGCCGGGACTAGCGTCACAGATACGCAGTATTTT